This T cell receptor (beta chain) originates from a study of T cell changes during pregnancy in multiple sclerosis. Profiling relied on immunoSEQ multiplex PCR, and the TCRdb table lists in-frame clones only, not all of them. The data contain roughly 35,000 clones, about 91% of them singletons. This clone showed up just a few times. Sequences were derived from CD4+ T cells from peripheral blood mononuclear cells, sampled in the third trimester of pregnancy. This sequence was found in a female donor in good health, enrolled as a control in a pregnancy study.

CDR3 in DNA: TGCGCCAGCAGCCAGGACAGGGCGGCGAGGAACATTCAGTACTTC. This translates into CASSQDRAARNIQYF. The chain employs TRBV4-3 and TRBJ2-4, with 8 bases lining up with TRBD1. V was pared by 3 bases and J by 7 bases, with 8 bases of the junction left unmatched. The germline gives CDR1 LGHNA, CDR2 YSLEER. The CDR3 is 15 amino acids.